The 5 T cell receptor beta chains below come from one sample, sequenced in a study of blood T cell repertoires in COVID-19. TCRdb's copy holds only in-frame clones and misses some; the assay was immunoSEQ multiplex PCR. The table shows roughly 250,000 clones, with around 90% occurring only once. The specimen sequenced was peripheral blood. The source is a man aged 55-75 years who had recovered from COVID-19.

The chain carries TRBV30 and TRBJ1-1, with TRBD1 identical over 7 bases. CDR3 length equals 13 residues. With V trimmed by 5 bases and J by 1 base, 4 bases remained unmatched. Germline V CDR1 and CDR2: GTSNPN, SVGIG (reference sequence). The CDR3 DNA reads TGTGCCTGGTCGACAGGGAAGAACACTGAAGCTTTCTTT. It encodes CAWSTGKNTEAFF.

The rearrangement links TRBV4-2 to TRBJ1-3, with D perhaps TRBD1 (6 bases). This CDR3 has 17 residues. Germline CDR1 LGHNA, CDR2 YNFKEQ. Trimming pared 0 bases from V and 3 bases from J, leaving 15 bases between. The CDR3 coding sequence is TGTGCCAGCAGCCAAGATCTTCGGACAGCCTATGGAAACACCATATATTTT. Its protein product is CASSQDLRTAYGNTIYF.

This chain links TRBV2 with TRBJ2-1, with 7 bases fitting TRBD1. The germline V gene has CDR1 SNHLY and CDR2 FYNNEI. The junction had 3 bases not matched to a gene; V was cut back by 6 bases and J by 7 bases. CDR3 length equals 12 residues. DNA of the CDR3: TGTGCCAGCAGGGACAGGTATAATGAGCAGTTCTTC. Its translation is CASRDRYNEQFF.

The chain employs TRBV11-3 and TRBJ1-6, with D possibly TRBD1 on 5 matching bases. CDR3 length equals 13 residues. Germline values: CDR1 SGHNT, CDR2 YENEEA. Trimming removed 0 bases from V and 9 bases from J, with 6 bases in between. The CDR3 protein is CASSLDQGSPLHF. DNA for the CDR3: TGTGCCAGCAGCTTAGACCAGGGTTCACCCCTCCACTTT.

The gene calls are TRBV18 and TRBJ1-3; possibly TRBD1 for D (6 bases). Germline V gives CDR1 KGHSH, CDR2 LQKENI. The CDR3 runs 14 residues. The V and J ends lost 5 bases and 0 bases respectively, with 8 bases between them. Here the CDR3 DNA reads TGTGCCAGCTCAACAGGGTTCTCTGGAAACACCATATATTTT. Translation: CASSTGFSGNTIYF.